A single sample gave rise to the 7 T cell receptor beta chains below, sequenced in a study of blood T cells in healthy people across ages. A second PCR, run for about 6 to 12 cycles, used a sample-barcoded 5' primer plus a J-beta primer mix. TCRdb reprocessed the 5' RACE reads with MiXCR, giving one entry per CDR3 protein. Here the sample spans around 1,900,000 distinct CDR3 sequences, about 39% being singletons. The sequenced sample consisted of blood. The receptors derive from a human donor in good health.

The chain employs TRBV7-2 and TRBJ1-2; D is perhaps TRBD1 (6 bases). Trimming removed 6 bases from V and 6 bases from J, with 14 bases in between. The CDR3 is 13 amino acids. Per the germline V gene, CDR1 is SGHTA and CDR2 is FQGNSA. Written as DNA, the CDR3 is TGTGCCAGCAGTCCGGGACATTACAATGGCTACACCTTC. Translated: CASSPGHYNGYTF.

This clonotype was picked up a small number of times. The CDR3 region has the DNA TGTGCCAGCAGTTACAGGGGACGCAGGTTGGAAGAGACCCAGTACTTC. It is translated as CASSYRGRRLEETQYF. The chain uses TRBV6-2 or TRBV6-3 and TRBJ2-5; D may correspond to TRBD1 or TRBD2 (5 bases each). Trimming shortened V by 2 bases and J by 3 bases, and 16 bases separated the two germline ends. Germline CDR1 is MNHEY and CDR2 is SVGEGT. This CDR3 spans 16 amino acids.

As to this clonotype: An end of the junction does not agree with germline; a read error may underlie this. J is TRBJ2-1 and V is TRBV6-2 or TRBV6-3, with D perhaps matching TRBD1 (6 bases). CDR1 is MNHEY and CDR2 is SVGEGT in the germline V gene. CDR3 length: 12 amino acids. The CDR3 sequence is CASSPRDNERFF. CDR3 sequence (DNA): TGTGCCAGCAGTCCCAGGGACAATGAGCGGTTCTTC.

CDR3 DNA sequence: TGTGCCAGCAGTTACTCGACAGGGGGCGGTGGCTACACCTTC. Its translation is CASSYSTGGGGYTF. The rearrangement links TRBV6-5 to TRBJ1-2; 10 bases fit TRBD1. J was trimmed by 7 bases and V by 0 bases; bases with no gene match: 2. CDR1 MNHEY and CDR2 SVGAGI come from the germline V gene. This CDR3 has 14 amino acids.

In its sample, this clonotype was seen a few times. The rearrangement uses TRBV20-1 and TRBJ2-1, with 9 bases identical to TRBD1. Losses at the gene ends were 6 bases for V and 5 bases for J; bases not matched to a gene: 5. In germline, CDR1 is DFQATT, CDR2 SNEGSKA (reference sequence). This CDR3 region has 13 residues. The CDR3 DNA reads TGCAGTGCATCGGGACAGGGACACAATGAGCAGTTCTTC. Translated, it gives CSASGQGHNEQFF.

This clonotype was counted between two and nine times. The V and J genes are TRBV7-2 and TRBJ1-1; no reliable D call. The ends were cut back, 2 bases at V and 5 bases at J, with 12 bases in the middle. The V gene's germline CDR1 is SGHTA and CDR2 FQGNSA. There are 14 residues in the CDR3. This chain's CDR3 is CASSLTGARTEAFF. DNA for the CDR3: TGTGCCAGCAGCTTAACGGGCGCCCGGACTGAAGCTTTCTTT.

V usage is TRBV20-1 and J usage is TRBJ2-3; D gene ambiguous. The germline V and J ends were trimmed by 2 bases and 0 bases, with 9 bases remaining between them. The germline CDR1 and CDR2 sequences are DFQATT and SNEGSKA (reference sequence). The length of the CDR3 is 14 residues. DNA of the CDR3: TGCAGTGCTAGAAGCATACCTAGCACAGATACGCAGTATTTT. This sequence encodes CSARSIPSTDTQYF.